The 26 T cell receptor beta chains given below trace back to one sample, sequenced in a study of cytomegalovirus exposure and HLA in healthy donors. The primer mix had 60 Vbeta and 13 Jbeta primers. Sequenced by immunoSEQ multiplex PCR; TCRdb stores in-frame clones only, minus some. Here the sample spans around 180,000 clones, almost 85% being singletons. Sequences were obtained from PBMCs. The receptor set was obtained from a boy aged 5-17 years in good health and CMV-seronegative.

The CDR3: CASSDSAGGRAFF. CDR3 DNA: TGTGCCAGCAGTGACTCGGCAGGGGGTAGGGCTTTCTTT. The genes are TRBV6-4 and TRBJ1-1; 7 bases match TRBD1. Germline V gene sequence: CDR1 MRHNA, CDR2 SNTAGT. The CDR3 has 13 residues. J lost 11 bases, V lost 0 bases, and 6 bases had no gene match.

The chain couples TRBV9 to TRBJ1-6; 7 bases agree with TRBD1. V trimming: 0 bases; J trimming: 5 bases; junction bases outside the gene matches: 14. CDR1 is SGDLS, CDR2 YYNGEE, per germline. This CDR3 is built from 19 residues. Here the CDR3 DNA reads TGTGCCAGCAGCGTAGAGGTAGGGGGCCATCGAACAGATAATTCACCCCTCCACTTT. Amino acid sequence: CASSVEVGGHRTDNSPLHF.

The chain couples TRBV28 to TRBJ1-3; D is undetermined. The CDR3 is 17 amino acids. CDR1 is MDHEN and CDR2 is SYDVKM in the germline V gene. V was shortened by 5 bases and J by 1 base, with 18 bases between the two germline ends. As DNA, the CDR3 is TGTGCCAGCAGTCCCGCCCTGGACCAGCGGTCTGGAAACACCATATATTTT. Amino acids: CASSPALDQRSGNTIYF.

The V gene is TRBV29-1, the J gene TRBJ2-3; 10 bases line up with TRBD2. The germline V gene encodes CDR1 SQVTM and CDR2 ANQGSEA. The V gene end was trimmed by 7 bases and the J gene end by 4 bases; junction bases not matched to a gene: 8. The CDR3 sequence is 14 residues long. The CDR3 bases are TGCAGCGGCTATCTAGCGGGAGCCCCAGATACGCAGTATTTT. It is translated as CSGYLAGAPDTQYF.

The chain links TRBV7-2 to TRBJ2-7; no reliable D call. V was shortened by 2 bases and J by 2 bases, with 13 bases between the two germline ends. The CDR3 contains 15 residues. Germline values: CDR1 SGHTA, CDR2 FQGNSA. CDR3 region: CASSLRLRQTYEQYF. The CDR3 DNA is TGTGCCAGCAGCTTACGTCTGCGGCAAACCTACGAGCAGTACTTC.

This chain joins TRBV11-3 and TRBJ2-7, with a tentative D call TRBD2 (7 bases). V was trimmed by 0 bases and J by 4 bases, leaving 16 bases between them. This CDR3 has 16 residues. The V gene's germline CDR1 is SGHNT and CDR2 YENEEA. CDR3 in amino acids: CASSLDEGEGRYEQYF. The CDR3, as DNA: TGTGCCAGCAGCTTAGATGAGGGGGAGGGAAGGTACGAGCAGTACTTC.

V gene TRBV2 combines with J gene TRBJ1-5; the D gene is possibly TRBD1 (6 bases). Germline V gene lookup returns CDR1 SNHLY and CDR2 FYNNEI. This CDR3 contains 14 residues. V was cut by 6 bases and J by 3 bases, with 12 bases left in between. CDR3 residues: CASSVRDNNQPQHF. In DNA, the CDR3 is TGTGCCAGCAGCGTCCGGGACAACAATCAGCCCCAGCATTTT.

This clone was counted a few times. V usage is TRBV27 and J usage is TRBJ1-5; D is perhaps TRBD1 (6 bases). Germline assignment: CDR1 MNHEY and CDR2 SMNVEV (reference sequence). V was shortened by 6 bases and J by 7 bases, with 16 bases between the two germline ends. The CDR3 extends over 14 amino acids. The CDR3 region is CASRSNRVRQPQHF. CDR3 coding DNA: TGTGCCAGCAGATCAAACAGGGTCCGGCAGCCCCAGCATTTT.

The rearrangement joins TRBV7-3 to TRBJ1-1, with D tentatively TRBD1 (6 bases). Trimming removed 6 bases at V and 3 bases at J, with 11 bases between. The CDR3 is 13 residues long. Germline lookup yields CDR1 SGHTA and CDR2 FQGTGA. CDR3 protein: CASSPTGYTEAFF. CDR3 coding DNA: TGTGCCAGCAGTCCGACAGGCTACACTGAAGCTTTCTTT.

The chain is built from TRBV6-6 and TRBJ1-5; no clear D. This CDR3 region has 15 residues. Germline CDR1 MNHNY, CDR2 SVGAGI (reference sequence). V lost 6 bases and J 4 bases, leaving 16 bases between the germline ends. The CDR3 nucleotides read TGTGCCAGCAGGTCAACCGACTGGTTAAATCAGCCCCAGCATTTT. Its translation is CASRSTDWLNQPQHF.

The chain combines TRBV6-1 with TRBJ2-7, with D possibly being TRBD1 (6 bases). The V gene's germline CDR1 is MNHNS and CDR2 SASEGT. The CDR3 runs to 16 residues. V was shortened by 2 bases and J by 5 bases, with 19 bases between the two germline ends. CDR3 amino acids: CASSELRNRVWDEQYF. CDR3 nucleotide sequence: TGTGCCAGCAGTGAACTACGGAACAGGGTTTGGGACGAGCAGTACTTC.

The chain carries TRBV7-9 and TRBJ1-1; TRBD1 might be the D (6 bases). CDR1 and CDR2 (germline): SEHNR, FQNEAQ (reference sequence). V lost 5 bases and J 11 bases, leaving 15 bases between the germline ends. This CDR3 has 12 residues. The CDR3 nucleotides are TGTGCCAGCAGCCTCACCGGACAGCCGGCTTTCTTT. It codes for CASSLTGQPAFF.

The V and J genes are TRBV7-8 and TRBJ2-7; 9 bases fit TRBD2. CDR1 and CDR2 from the germline V gene are SGHVS and FQNEAQ. V lost 4 bases to trimming and J lost 3 bases; unmatched junction nucleotides: 13. The CDR3 extends over 17 amino acids. CDR3 DNA: TGTGCCAGCAGCTACCTTCCTAGACTAGCGGTTCTCTACGAGCAGTACTTC. This translates into CASSYLPRLAVLYEQYF.

In DNA, the CDR3 is TGTGCCAGTAGCGGGGATCCTAAAGAGACCCAGTACTTC. This gives the protein CASSGDPKETQYF. This chain connects TRBV27 to TRBJ2-5; 8 nucleotides align to TRBD2. The V and J ends lost 9 bases and 3 bases, in that order; junction bases with no gene match: 6. The CDR3 is made up of 13 amino acids. CDR1 is MNHEY, CDR2 SMNVEV, per germline (reference sequence).

The J gene is TRBJ2-1, the V gene TRBV7-2, with 8 bases identical to TRBD2. Germline V CDR1 and CDR2: SGHTA, FQGNSA. Trimming took 4 bases from V and 14 from J; bases not matched to a gene: 7. The CDR3 sequence is 12 residues long. The DNA of the CDR3 is TGTGCCAGCAGCTACTCGACGGGGGGGAAGTTCTTC. Encoded protein: CASSYSTGGKFF.

The V and J genes are TRBV29-1 and TRBJ1-1; a possible D gene is TRBD1 (6 bases). The CDR3 totals 14 residues. The V end was cut by 4 bases, the J end by 4 bases, with 16 bases between. CDR1 SQVTM and CDR2 ANQGSEA come from the germline V gene. The CDR3: CSVVEYRDSTEAFF. The CDR3 DNA reads TGCAGCGTTGTCGAATACAGGGATAGCACTGAAGCTTTCTTT.

V is TRBV4-1 and J is TRBJ1-1, with D unclear. The germline gives CDR1 MGHRA, CDR2 YSYEKL. This CDR3 contains 14 residues. V was cut by 1 base and J by 5 bases, with 11 bases left in between. DNA for the CDR3: TGCGCCAGCAGCCAAGTCGGGGTGGGAACTGAAGCTTTCTTT. As protein: CASSQVGVGTEAFF.

This clone has just one count. At the DNA level, this CDR3 is encoded by other sequences in the same sample as well. The J gene is TRBJ2-5, the V gene TRBV19; 7 positions match TRBD2. The CDR3 extends over 13 amino acids. Germline V gives CDR1 LNHDA, CDR2 SQIVND (reference sequence). J lost 5 bases, V lost 2 bases, and 2 bases had no gene match. In DNA form, the CDR3 reads TGTGCCAGTAGTATACCCGGGGGGGAGACCCAGTACTTC. It specifies CASSIPGGETQYF. The full variable domain, in which reference TRBV19 and TRBJ2-5 provide the parts outside the CDR3, is DGGITQSPKYLFRKEGQNVTLSCEQNLNHDAMYWYRQDPGQGLRLIYYSQIVNDFQKGDIAEGYSVSREKKESFPLTVTSAQKNPTAFYLCASSIPGGETQYFGPGTRLLVL.

The CDR3 coding sequence is TGTGCCAGCAGCTTAGGCCCGGACAGATCCACTGAAGCTTTCTTT. Amino acids: CASSLGPDRSTEAFF. The chain couples TRBV7-6 to TRBJ1-1, with D perhaps TRBD1 (6 bases). Germline assignment: CDR1 SGHVS and CDR2 FNYEAQ. Trimming stripped 1 base from V and 4 bases from J, with 13 bases between. CDR3 length: 15 amino acids. The whole variable domain, remainder taken from reference TRBV7-6 and TRBJ1-1, is GAGVSQSPRYKVTKRGQDVALRCDPISGHVSLYWYRQALGQGPEFLTYFNYEAQQDKSGLPNDRFSAERPEGSISTLTIQRTEQRDSAMYRCASSLGPDRSTEAFFGQGTRLTVV.

The chain employs TRBV5-4 and TRBJ2-5, with TRBD2 identical over 7 bases. In germline, CDR1 is SGHNT, CDR2 YYREEE (reference sequence). There are 15 residues in the CDR3. The V segment lost 4 bases and the J segment 3 bases; nucleotides outside the gene matches: 9. CDR3 residues: CASSRVGLAEETQYF. CDR3 DNA sequence: TGTGCCAGCAGCCGGGTTGGGCTAGCGGAAGAGACCCAGTACTTC.

The chain has TRBV7-8 and TRBJ2-1; 7 nucleotides agree with TRBD2. This CDR3 has 15 residues. Germline V gene sequence: CDR1 SGHVS, CDR2 FQNEAQ. The J segment lost 1 base and the V segment lost 2 bases, leaving 2 bases of the junction unmatched. The CDR3 DNA sequence: TGTGCCAGCAGCTTAACGGGGGGTTCCTACAATGAGCAGTTCTTC. Translated, it gives CASSLTGGSYNEQFF.

This clone was found a few times. This chain links TRBV5-4 with TRBJ2-7, with 8 bases fitting TRBD1. Trimming at V came to 4 bases and at J to 5 bases, leaving 8 bases not matched to a gene. Germline V CDR1 and CDR2: SGHNT, YYREEE (reference sequence). The CDR3 sequence is 14 residues long. The CDR3 DNA follows: TGTGCCAGCAGCGGCGTCGACAGGGGCAACGAGCAGTACTTC. This encodes CASSGVDRGNEQYF.

The sample holds one count of this clone. V usage is TRBV6-6 and J usage is TRBJ2-1, with 8 nucleotides matching TRBD2. CDR1 is MNHNY, CDR2 SVGAGI, per germline (reference sequence). CDR3 length: 13 residues. V trimming: 5 bases; J trimming: 7 bases; junction bases outside the gene matches: 4. Written as DNA, the CDR3 is TGTGCCAGCAGTAAACTAGCGGCGAATGAGCAGTTCTTC. As protein: CASSKLAANEQFF.

J is TRBJ2-3 and V is TRBV6-1; a possible D gene is TRBD2 (5 bases). V lost 10 bases and J lost 0, with 14 bases in between. From germline, CDR1 is MNHNS and CDR2 SASEGT. The CDR3 is 14 amino acids. CDR3 coding DNA: TGTGCCACTAGTCGGACTTCTAGCACAGATACGCAGTATTTT. Translating gives CATSRTSSTDTQYF.

This chain links TRBV5-1 with TRBJ2-7; D is unresolved. The V gene's germline CDR1 is SGHRS and CDR2 YFSETQ. V lost 0 bases to trimming and J lost 4 bases, with 11 bases between them. CDR3 length: 14 residues. CDR3 DNA sequence: TGCGCCAGCAGCTTGGCAGGATTTAATTACGAGCAGTACTTC. Its translation is CASSLAGFNYEQYF.

The CDR3: CASSQDPDIVYYEQYF. The DNA of the CDR3 is TGCGCCAGCAGCCAAGATCCGGACATAGTTTACTACGAGCAGTACTTC. V usage is TRBV4-1 and J usage is TRBJ2-7, with D perhaps matching TRBD1 (5 bases). The V gene lost 0 bases and the J gene lost 3 bases, with 15 bases spanning the gap. Germline V gene sequence: CDR1 MGHRA, CDR2 YSYEKL. This CDR3 comprises 16 residues.